Each of the 10 T cell receptor beta chains below was sequenced from the same sample in a study of blood T cell repertoires in COVID-19 (dated by TCRdb to the early 2020s). Library preparation employed the immunoSEQ multiplex PCR assay. Entries here come from immuneACCESS through TCRdb and include only in-frame sequences with V and J called. Some clones fail to appear in such tables; in the studies checked, an unresolved V gene covers under half of the shortfall, and the cause of the remainder is unknown. The sample table contains 200,000 to 300,000 clones; only one count was recorded for 88% of them. Clones ranked in the top ten supply 2% to 2.5% of the sample. The sample taken for sequencing was PBMCs or T cells enriched from blood (not recorded which). Every receptor here comes from a middle-aged woman with acute COVID-19.

This clone came up once. The rearrangement joins TRBV6-5 to TRBJ2-7, with a weak D call TRBD1 (5 bases). Trimming removed 9 bases at V and 0 bases at J, with 9 bases between. Per germline, CDR1 MNHEY and CDR2 SVGAGI. This CDR3 is built from 12 residues. The CDR3 region has the DNA TGTGCCAGTCGCAGGGACTCCTACGAGCAGTACTTC. Amino acid sequence: CASRRDSYEQYF.

This chain uses TRBV11-2 with TRBJ2-1; TRBD1 agrees at 7 bases. The CDR3 consists of 17 residues. J was trimmed by 2 bases and V by 3 bases; bases with no gene match: 10. Germline lookup yields CDR1 SGHAT and CDR2 FQNNGV. CDR3 loop: CASSLEPHRGPYNEQFF. CDR3 DNA sequence: TGTGCCAGCAGCTTGGAGCCTCACAGGGGCCCCTACAATGAGCAGTTCTTC. Full variable domain (outside the CDR3, taken from reference TRBV11-2 and TRBJ2-1): EAGVAQSPRYKIIEKRQSVAFWCNPISGHATLYWYQQILGQGPKLLIQFQNNGVVDDSQLPKDRFSAERLKGVDSTLKIQPAKLEDSAVYLCASSLEPHRGPYNEQFFGPGTRLTVL.

The rearrangement uses TRBV21-1 and TRBJ1-4; the listed D gene, TRBD1, was not tested against the DNA. TRBV21-1 is annotated as a pseudogene. The CDR3 length is 16 residues. The CDR3 sequence: CASSSQGGATNEKLFF. In nucleotides, the CDR3 is TGTGCCAGCAGCTCTCAGGGGGGTGCAACTAATGAAAAACTGTTTTTT.

The chain employs TRBV5-1 and TRBJ2-7, with D tentatively TRBD1 (5 bases). Trimming took 0 bases from V and 2 from J, leaving 6 bases between them. CDR1 is SGHRS and CDR2 is YFSETQ in the germline V gene. CDR3 size: 13 residues. CDR3 amino acids: CASSLDRTYEQYF. The CDR3 nucleotides are TGCGCCAGCAGCTTGGACAGGACCTACGAGCAGTACTTC.

The gene calls are TRBV6-1 and TRBJ2-5; 11 bases agree with TRBD1. The germline gives CDR1 MNHNS, CDR2 SASEGT. Germline trimming cut 6 bases from V and 2 bases from J; bases unmatched to any gene: 17. The CDR3 extends over 19 amino acids. The CDR3 nucleotides read TGTGCCAGCAGAGAACGGACAGGGGGCCGCCGAAGCCCACAAGAGACCCAGTACTTC. Its protein product is CASRERTGGRRSPQETQYF.

The chain carries TRBV5-6 and TRBJ1-1; a possible D gene is TRBD1 (5 bases). The length of the CDR3 is 17 residues. The germline CDR1 and CDR2 sequences are SGHDT and YYEEEE. With 4 bases removed from V and 2 bases from J, the gap between germline ends came to 21 bases. The CDR3 sequence: CASSQRERQRFNTEAFF. The CDR3, as DNA: TGTGCCAGCAGCCAACGCGAAAGACAGAGGTTCAACACTGAAGCTTTCTTT.

The genes are TRBV6-4 and TRBJ2-3, with TRBD2 identical over 9 bases. The CDR3 has 16 residues. CDR1 MRHNA and CDR2 SNTAGT come from the germline V gene. Unmatched junction bases numbered 11, after V lost 6 bases and J lost 4 bases. Here the CDR3 reads CASSPSGLAGSDTQYF. For the CDR3, the DNA is TGTGCCAGCAGCCCATCTGGGCTAGCGGGATCAGATACGCAGTATTTT.

The chain links TRBV5-1 to TRBJ1-3; D ambiguous. V shed 4 bases and J shed 1 base, with 6 bases lying between them. This CDR3 is built from 13 residues. CDR1 and CDR2 from the germline V gene are SGHRS and YFSETQ. CDR3 nucleotide sequence: TGCGCCAGCAGCGCGGATTCTGGAAACACCATATATTTT. Its protein is CASSADSGNTIYF.

J is TRBJ1-2 and V is TRBV7-8; D is possibly TRBD1 (6 bases). The CDR3 has 12 amino acids. The V gene lost 5 bases and the J gene lost 8 bases, with 12 bases spanning the gap. The V gene's germline CDR1 is SGHVS and CDR2 FQNEAQ. Here the CDR3 reads CASSHGGAGYTF. The DNA of the CDR3 is TGTGCCAGCAGCCATGGGGGGGCCGGCTACACCTTC.

The V and J genes are TRBV5-4 and TRBJ2-5, with TRBD2 identical over 14 bases. Germline CDR1 reads SGHNT; CDR2 reads YYREEE (reference sequence). V lost 0 bases and J lost 5; bases outside the gene matches: 3. This CDR3 has 16 amino acids. This chain's CDR3 is CASSLGLAGGQETQYF. The CDR3 DNA reads TGTGCCAGCAGCTTGGGACTAGCGGGGGGGCAGGAGACCCAGTACTTC. The full variable domain, with the rest looked up from reference TRBV5-4 and TRBJ2-5, is ETGVTQSPTHLIKTRGQQVTLRCSSQSGHNTVSWYQQALGQGPQFIFQYYREEENGRGNFPPRFSGLQFPNYSSELNVNALELDDSALYLCASSLGLAGGQETQYFGPGTRLLVL.